One TCR beta chain is described in this entry. It has no known antigen specificity. Per-base quality was not reported, and no clone a single base away is much larger than it. This entry comes from a study of shared clonotypes between healthy human individuals (dated by TCRdb to about 2020). For context, the study as a whole: Three men and two women, aged 18 to 49 years, made up the cohort. For each donor, CD4 naive and CD4 memory were each run on three plates, CD8 naive on two plates, and CD8 memory on one plate. To increase sequencing depth and limit assay-specific biases, different laboratories used diverse techniques to prepare libraries and sequence TCR repertoires. Blood TCR repertoires of 5 or 6 healthy adults were deeply sequenced to estimate repertoire size and the extent of clonotype sharing between individuals. Per donor, leukapheresis produced somewhere between about 0.9 and 9.5 billion PBMCs.

For the CD8 naive samples, CD45RO-negative cells were positively selected for CCR7, yielding a CD45RA+CCR7+ population from which TemRA cells were excluded. The donors were healthy, HIV-negative adults with no recently reported acute infections or vaccinations. Every donor was a Caucasian adult residing in Nashville, Tennessee, USA. After blood collection by leukapheresis, PBMCs were isolated using Ficoll-Histopaque density gradient centrifugation and then cryopreserved in the vapor phase of liquid nitrogen. Analytical flow cytometry was used to check the purity and quantity of every magnetically sorted T cell population. Genomic DNA was isolated from every sorted fraction and measured by UV absorbance on a Nanodrop 2000c. What the work shows at the level of the full study, not this receptor alone: Compared with non-shared clonotypes, clonotypes shared by all four sorted-subset donors had higher generation probabilities. Pairwise subsampling indicated that sequencing depth was expected to affect the degree of clonotype sharing among donors. Because the study included only a small number of donors, the genetic and exposure-history diversity represented was limited. Sampling was restricted to blood, and TCR repertoires in tissues likely differ from the TCR repertoires found in blood. Even with the large sequencing depth, rarefaction of the sorted-subset datasets indicated that sequencing was incomplete. Across a few donors, approximately 4.9% of naive CD4, 3.5% of naive CD8, 2% to 2.5% of memory CD4, and roughly 0.4% of memory CD8 clonotypes were shared. Estimated clonotype richness was generally larger for naive than for memory subsets.

TCR CDR3 regions were amplified from genomic DNA by multiplex PCR using the deep immunoSEQ assay. Genomic DNA extracted from each cell subset was distributed evenly over all wells of several immunoSEQ 96-well plates, and each plate served as one replicate. For sorted subsets, 200 to 250 ng of genomic DNA, equivalent to roughly 33,000 T cell genomes, went into each replicate PCR. The purified libraries were quantified using a Qubit 3.0 fluorometer, sized with a Bioanalyzer 2100, and then quantified again using the KAPA Library Quantification kit. A separate single-read 150-cycle Illumina NextSeq 550 flow cell was used to sequence each immunoSEQ 96-well plate. In the authors' own workflow: Because the immunoSEQ output held only junctional sequences and lacked quality scores, the filtering could not match the filtering applied to full-length reads. To assign V/J genes and CDR3, sequences were annotated against IMGT germline references using PyIR, a Python wrapper for IgBLAST v1.9. Reads were filtered out if the reads had weak V/J assignments (E-value above 1e-6), no CDR3, stop codons, out-of-frame junctions, or ambiguous translated residues. V3J clonotypes were defined as sequences sharing the same inferred V gene, J gene, and CDR3 amino acid sequence. The percentage overlap between two repertoires was calculated by dividing the number of shared unique clonotypes by the size of the smaller repertoire. Richness of each repertoire was evaluated using RTK rarefaction, the Chao1 estimator, and Recon v2.1 estimates of unobserved clonotypes. Generation probabilities were computed with OLGA for all TCRbeta clonotypes obtained by the gDNA method from several donors. TCRdb holds this immuneACCESS table with in-frame rearrangements only. Some clones are missing; in checked studies, unresolved V genes explain under half, and the rest has no known cause. V, J and clone size were drawn from that table, and D and trimming were deduced from the DNA. In this sample the table shows about 2,200,000 clones, approximately 94% of which occur a single time. 1.5% to 2% of the sample is in the top ten clones.

Looking up the germline V gene yields CDR1 MDHEN and CDR2 SYDVKM. The CDR3, from cysteine to phenylalanine, totals 14 residues. Just CDR3 DNA is preserved here, 42 bases in frame from base 1. Trimming removed 6 bases from V and 5 bases from J; the gene matches leave 7 bases unexplained. This clonotype originated in a man aged 18-30 years in good health. Some clones in this sample may be carry-over from other donors' samples. Here the chain combines TRBV28 and TRBJ2-1; TRBD1 fits 7 bases in the junction. What was sequenced was naive CD8+ T cells from PBMCs. Explained via the paper, the cell subset or site label denotes: CD45RA+CCR7+. Here the CDR3 is given as CASRPTTGDNEQFF. The DNA sequence is TGTGCCAGCAGGCCCACTACAGGGGACAATGAGCAGTTCTTC.